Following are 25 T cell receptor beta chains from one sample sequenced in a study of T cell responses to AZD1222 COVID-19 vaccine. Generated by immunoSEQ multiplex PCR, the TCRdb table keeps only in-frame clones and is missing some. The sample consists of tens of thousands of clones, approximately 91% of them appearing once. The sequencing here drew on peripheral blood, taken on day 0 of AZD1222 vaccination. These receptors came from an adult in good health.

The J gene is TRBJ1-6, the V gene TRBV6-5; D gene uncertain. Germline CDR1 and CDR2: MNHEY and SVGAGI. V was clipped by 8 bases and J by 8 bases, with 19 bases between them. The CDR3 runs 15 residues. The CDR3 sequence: CASGSVSPGDSPLHF. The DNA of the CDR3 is TGTGCCAGCGGGAGCGTGTCCCCAGGTGATTCACCCCTCCACTTT.

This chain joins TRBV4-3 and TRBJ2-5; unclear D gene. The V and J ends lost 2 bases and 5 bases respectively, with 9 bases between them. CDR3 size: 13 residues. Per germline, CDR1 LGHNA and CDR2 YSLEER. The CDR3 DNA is TGCGCCAGCAGCCAACACGGGTCGGAGACCCAGTACTTC. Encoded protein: CASSQHGSETQYF.

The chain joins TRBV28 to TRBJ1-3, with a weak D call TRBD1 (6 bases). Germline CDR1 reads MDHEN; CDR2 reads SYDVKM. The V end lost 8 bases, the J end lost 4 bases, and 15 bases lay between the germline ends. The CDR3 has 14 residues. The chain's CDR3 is CASGEARGGNTIYF. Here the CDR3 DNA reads TGTGCCAGCGGGGAGGCCAGGGGAGGAAACACCATATATTTT.

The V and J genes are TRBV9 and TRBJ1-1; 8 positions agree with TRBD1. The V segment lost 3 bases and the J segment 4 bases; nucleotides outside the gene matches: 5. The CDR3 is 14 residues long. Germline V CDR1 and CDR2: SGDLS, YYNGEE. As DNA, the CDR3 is TGTGCCAGCAGCGCCATAACAGGGGGCACTGAAGCTTTCTTT. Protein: CASSAITGGTEAFF.

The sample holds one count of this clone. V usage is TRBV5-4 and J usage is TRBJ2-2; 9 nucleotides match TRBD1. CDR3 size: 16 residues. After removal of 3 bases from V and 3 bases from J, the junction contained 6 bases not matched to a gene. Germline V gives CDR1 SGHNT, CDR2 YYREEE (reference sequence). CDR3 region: CASSWADRGYTGELFF. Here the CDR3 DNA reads TGTGCCAGCAGCTGGGCAGACAGGGGGTACACCGGGGAGCTGTTTTTT.

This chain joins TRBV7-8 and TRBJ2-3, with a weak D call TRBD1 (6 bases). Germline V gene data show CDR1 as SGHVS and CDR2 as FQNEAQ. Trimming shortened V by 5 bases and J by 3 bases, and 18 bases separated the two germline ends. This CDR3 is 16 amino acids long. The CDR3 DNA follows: TGTGCCAGCAGCCCCCTCCCCAGGGGTAAGACAGATACGCAGTATTTT. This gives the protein CASSPLPRGKTDTQYF. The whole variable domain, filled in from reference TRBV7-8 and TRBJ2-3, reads GAGVSQSPRYKVAKRGQDVALRCDPISGHVSLFWYQQALGQGPEFLTYFQNEAQLDKSGLPSDRFFAERPEGSVSTLKIQRTQQEDSAVYLCASSPLPRGKTDTQYFGPGTRLTVL.

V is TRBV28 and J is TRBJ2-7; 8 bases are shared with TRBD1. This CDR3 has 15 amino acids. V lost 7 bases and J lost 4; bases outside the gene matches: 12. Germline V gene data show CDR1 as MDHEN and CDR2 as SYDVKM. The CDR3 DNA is TGTGCCAGCACTCTAGGGCAGGGGGCGGGTTACGAGCAGTACTTC. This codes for CASTLGQGAGYEQYF.

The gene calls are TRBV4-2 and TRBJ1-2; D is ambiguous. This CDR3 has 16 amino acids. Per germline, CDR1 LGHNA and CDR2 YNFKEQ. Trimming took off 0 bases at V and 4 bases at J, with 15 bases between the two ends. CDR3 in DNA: TGTGCCAGCAGCCAAGATTTTTCAACAGCCCCCTATGGCTACACCTTC. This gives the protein CASSQDFSTAPYGYTF.

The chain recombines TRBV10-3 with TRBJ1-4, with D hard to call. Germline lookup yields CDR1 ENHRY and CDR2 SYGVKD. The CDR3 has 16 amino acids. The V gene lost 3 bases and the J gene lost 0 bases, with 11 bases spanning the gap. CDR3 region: CAISDRSGSTNEKLFF. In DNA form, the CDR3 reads TGTGCCATCAGTGATCGGTCTGGCTCAACTAATGAAAAACTGTTTTTT.

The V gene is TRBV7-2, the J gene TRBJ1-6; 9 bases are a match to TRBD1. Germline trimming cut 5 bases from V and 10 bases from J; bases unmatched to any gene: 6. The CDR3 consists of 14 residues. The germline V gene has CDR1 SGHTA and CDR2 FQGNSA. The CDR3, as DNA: TGTGCCAGCAGCCAGGGACAGGGAGGCTCACCCCTCCACTTT. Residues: CASSQGQGGSPLHF.

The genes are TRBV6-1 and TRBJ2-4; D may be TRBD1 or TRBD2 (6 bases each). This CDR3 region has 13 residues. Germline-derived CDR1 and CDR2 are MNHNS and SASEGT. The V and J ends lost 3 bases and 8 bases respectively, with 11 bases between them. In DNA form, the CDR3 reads TGTGCCAGCAGTGAGTCGAGGGGGGACATTCAGTACTTC. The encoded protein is CASSESRGDIQYF.

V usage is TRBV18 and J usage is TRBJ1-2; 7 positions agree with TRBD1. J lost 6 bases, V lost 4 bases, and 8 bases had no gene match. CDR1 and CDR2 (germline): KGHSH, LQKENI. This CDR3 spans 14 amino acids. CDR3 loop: CASSQRGGSDGYTF. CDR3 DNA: TGTGCCAGCTCACAAAGAGGGGGCAGCGATGGCTACACCTTC.

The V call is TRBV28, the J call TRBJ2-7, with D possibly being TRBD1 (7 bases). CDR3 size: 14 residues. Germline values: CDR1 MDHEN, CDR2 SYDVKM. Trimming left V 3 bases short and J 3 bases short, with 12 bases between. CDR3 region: CASSLAGQFYEQYF. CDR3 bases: TGTGCCAGCAGTTTGGCGGGACAGTTCTACGAGCAGTACTTC.

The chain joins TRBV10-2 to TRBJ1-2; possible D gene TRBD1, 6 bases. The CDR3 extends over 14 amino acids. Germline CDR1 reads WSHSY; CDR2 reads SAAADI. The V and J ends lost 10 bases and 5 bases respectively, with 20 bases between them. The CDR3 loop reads CANPVGGRVYGYTF. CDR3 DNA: TGCGCCAACCCTGTAGGGGGGCGGGTGTATGGCTACACCTTC.

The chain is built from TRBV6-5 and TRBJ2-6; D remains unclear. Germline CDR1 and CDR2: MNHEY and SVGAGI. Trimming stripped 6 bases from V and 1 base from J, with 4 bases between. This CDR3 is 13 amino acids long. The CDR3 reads CASRGSGANVLTF. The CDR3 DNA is TGTGCCAGCAGGGGTTCTGGGGCCAACGTCCTGACTTTC.

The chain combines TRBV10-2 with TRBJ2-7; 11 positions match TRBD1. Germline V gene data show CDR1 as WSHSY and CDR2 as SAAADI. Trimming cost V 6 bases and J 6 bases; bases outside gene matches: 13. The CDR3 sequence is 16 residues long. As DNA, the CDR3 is TGCGCCAGCAGCAAAGCCGGGACAGGGGGGTCATTCGAGCAGTACTTC. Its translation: CASSKAGTGGSFEQYF.

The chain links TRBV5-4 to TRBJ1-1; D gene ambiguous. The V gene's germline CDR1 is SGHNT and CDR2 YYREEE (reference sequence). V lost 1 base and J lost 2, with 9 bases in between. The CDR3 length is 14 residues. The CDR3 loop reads CASSLIHINTEAFF. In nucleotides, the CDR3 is TGTGCCAGCAGCTTGATCCACATCAACACTGAAGCTTTCTTT.

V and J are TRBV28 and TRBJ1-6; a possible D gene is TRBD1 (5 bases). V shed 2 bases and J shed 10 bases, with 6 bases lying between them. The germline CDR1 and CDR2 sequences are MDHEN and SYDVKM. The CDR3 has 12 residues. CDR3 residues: CASSLEGSPLHF. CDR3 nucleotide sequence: TGTGCCAGCAGTTTAGAGGGGTCACCCCTCCACTTT.

The CDR3 DNA sequence: TGTGCCAGCAGCCCGCGTGGGGACAGGGGGATGAATACGCAGTATTTT. Translation: CASSPRGDRGMNTQYF. This chain joins TRBV7-9 and TRBJ2-3, with TRBD1 matching 11 bases. V lost 5 bases to trimming and J lost 7 bases; unmatched junction nucleotides: 11. Germline-derived CDR1 and CDR2 are SEHNR and FQNEAQ (reference sequence). This CDR3 is 16 amino acids long.

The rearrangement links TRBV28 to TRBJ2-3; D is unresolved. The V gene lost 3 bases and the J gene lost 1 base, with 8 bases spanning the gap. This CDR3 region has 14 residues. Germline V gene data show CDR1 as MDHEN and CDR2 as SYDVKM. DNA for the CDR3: TGTGCCAGCAGTTTGGTTAGGGGCACAGATACGCAGTATTTT. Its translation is CASSLVRGTDTQYF.

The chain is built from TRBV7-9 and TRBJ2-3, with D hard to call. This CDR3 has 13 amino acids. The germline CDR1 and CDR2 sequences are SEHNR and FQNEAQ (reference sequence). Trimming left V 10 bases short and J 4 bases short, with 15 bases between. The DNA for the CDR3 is TGTGCCACCCAGGACGTCTTGGCAGATACGCAGTATTTT. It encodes CATQDVLADTQYF. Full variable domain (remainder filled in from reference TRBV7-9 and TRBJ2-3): DTGVSQNPRHKITKRGQNVTFRCDPISEHNRLYWYRQTLGQGPEFLTYFQNEAQLEKSRLLSDRFSAERPKGSFSTLEIQRTEQGDSAMYLCATQDVLADTQYFGPGTRLTVL.

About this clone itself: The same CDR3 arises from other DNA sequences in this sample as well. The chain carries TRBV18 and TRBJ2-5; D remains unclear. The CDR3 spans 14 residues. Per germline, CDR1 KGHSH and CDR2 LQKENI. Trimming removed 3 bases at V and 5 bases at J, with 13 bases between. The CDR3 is CASSPPASRETQYF. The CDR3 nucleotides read TGTGCCAGCTCACCTCCCGCATCCCGGGAGACCCAGTACTTC. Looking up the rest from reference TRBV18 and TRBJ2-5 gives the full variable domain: NAGVMQNPRHLVRRRGQEARLRCSPMKGHSHVYWYRQLPEEGLKFMVYLQKENIIDESGMPKERFSAEFPKEGPSILRIQQVVRGDSAAYFCASSPPASRETQYFGPGTRLLVL.

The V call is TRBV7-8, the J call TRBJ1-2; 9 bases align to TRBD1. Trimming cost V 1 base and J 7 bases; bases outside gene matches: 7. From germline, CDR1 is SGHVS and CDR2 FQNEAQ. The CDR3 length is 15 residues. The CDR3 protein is CASSLEAGTGSGYTF. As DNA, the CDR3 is TGTGCCAGCAGCTTAGAAGCCGGGACAGGGAGTGGCTACACCTTC.

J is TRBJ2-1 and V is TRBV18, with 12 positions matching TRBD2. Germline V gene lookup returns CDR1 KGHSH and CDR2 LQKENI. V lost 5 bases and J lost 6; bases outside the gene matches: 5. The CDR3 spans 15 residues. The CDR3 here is CASSATSGGLNEQFF. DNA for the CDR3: TGTGCCAGCTCAGCTACTAGCGGGGGGCTCAATGAGCAGTTCTTC.

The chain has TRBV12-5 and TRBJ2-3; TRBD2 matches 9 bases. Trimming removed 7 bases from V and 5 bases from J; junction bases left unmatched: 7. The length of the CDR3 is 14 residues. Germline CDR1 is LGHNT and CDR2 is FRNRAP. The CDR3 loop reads CASADSGGGDTQYF. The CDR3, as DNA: TGTGCTAGTGCCGATAGCGGGGGCGGAGATACGCAGTATTTT. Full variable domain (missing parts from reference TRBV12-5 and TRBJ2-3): DARVTQTPRHKVTEMGQEVTMRCQPILGHNTVFWYRQTMMQGLELLAYFRNRAPLDDSGMPKDRFSAEMPDATLATLKIQPSEPRDSAVYFCASADSGGGDTQYFGPGTRLTVL.